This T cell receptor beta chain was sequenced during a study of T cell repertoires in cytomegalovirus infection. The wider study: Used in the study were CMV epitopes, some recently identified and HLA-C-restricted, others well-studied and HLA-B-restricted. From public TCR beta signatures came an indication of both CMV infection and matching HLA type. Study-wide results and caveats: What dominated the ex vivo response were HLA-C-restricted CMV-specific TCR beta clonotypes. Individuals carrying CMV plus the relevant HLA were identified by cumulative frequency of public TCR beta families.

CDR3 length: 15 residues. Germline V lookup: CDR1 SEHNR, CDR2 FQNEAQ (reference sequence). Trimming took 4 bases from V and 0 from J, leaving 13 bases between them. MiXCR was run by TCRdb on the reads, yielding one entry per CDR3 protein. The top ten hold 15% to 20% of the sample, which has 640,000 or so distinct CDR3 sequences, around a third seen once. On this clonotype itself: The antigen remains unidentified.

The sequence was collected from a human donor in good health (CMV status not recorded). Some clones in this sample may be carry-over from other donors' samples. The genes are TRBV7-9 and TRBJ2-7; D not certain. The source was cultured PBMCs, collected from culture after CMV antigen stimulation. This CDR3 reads CASSSPKGNSYEQYF. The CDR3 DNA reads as TGTGCCAGCAGCTCCCCCAAAGGGAACTCCTACGAGCAGTACTTC.